Sequencing of this TCR beta chain was carried out in a study of identical twins. This clonotype was counted a few times. A universal primer site arose from template switching, and cDNA bore unique molecular identifiers. TCRdb reprocessed the 5' RACE reads via MiXCR and lists one record per CDR3 protein. The sample lists approximately 600,000 distinct CDR3 sequences, 7.1% occurring once. The V and J ends lost 4 bases and 4 bases respectively, with 10 bases between them. This CDR3 has 13 amino acids. The V gene's germline CDR1 is SGHRS and CDR2 YFSETQ. Another study also made use of these data, one on yellow fever vaccine responses in identical twins. That publication notes: Twins showed a vaccine T cell response that reportedly seemed partly convergent, partly personalized.

The chain has TRBV5-1 and TRBJ2-3, with D unclear. Sequenced sample: PBMCs. The sequence derives from a woman younger than 35 in good health. The CDR3 region is CASSLRRPDTQYF. The CDR3 DNA follows: TGCGCCAGCAGCCTCCGTCGACCAGATACGCAGTATTTT. Supplemented by reference TRBV5-1 and TRBJ2-3, the full variable domain reads KAGVTQTPRYLIKTRGQQVTLSCSPISGHRSVSWYQQTPGQGLQFLFEYFSETQRNKGNFPGRFSGRQFSNSRSEMNVSTLELGDSALYLCASSLRRPDTQYFGPGTRLTVL.